This T cell receptor (beta chain) comes out of a study of blood T cells in healthy people across ages. The overall study: Capture by template switching was about one barcoded beta molecule per two T cells.

The CDR3 consists of 13 residues. V lost 3 bases and J lost 6, with 11 bases in between. The use of a sample-barcoded 5' primer and a J-beta primer mix characterized a second PCR of about 7 to 12 cycles. TCRdb ran MiXCR on the 5' RACE reads and lists one entry per CDR3 protein. This sample has hundreds of thousands of distinct CDR3 sequences; over 20% occur once, and the top ten carry roughly 3.7%. Overall study findings and caveats: Unsorted PBMCs ruled out conclusive naive versus antigen-experienced comparison.

This clonotype has only a few counts. Its target is unknown. Caucasian, healthy and from Russia, the donors were aged between 6 and 90. This TCR came from a man between 70 and 80 years old in good health. Source material: blood. This sequence joins TRBV12-3 or TRBV12-4 and TRBJ1-1; D possibly corresponds to TRBD1 (5 bases). CDR3 sequence reads: CASSFIRGAEAFF. The DNA for the CDR3 is TGTGCCAGCAGTTTTATACGGGGCGCTGAAGCTTTCTTT.